This T cell receptor beta chain emerged from a study of spatial heterogeneity in lung cancer (dated by TCRdb to the late 2010s). With regard to the full study: Beta-chain transcripts were consistently detected in greater numbers than alpha-chain transcripts, which likely reflected higher beta-chain transcript abundance. In the raw uncorrected reads, each unique combination of TCR and UMI appeared on average more than ten times. TCR alpha and beta repertoires were quantitatively compared across multiple tumor regions, matched nontumor lung and blood in non-small cell lung cancer. Nonsynonymous mutation counts, determined by whole-exome sequencing of tumor tissue, were related to features of the TCR repertoire. At surgery, both alpha and beta chains were TCR-sequenced in 200 to 250 tumor regions, about 61 matched nontumor lung samples and a few dozen PBMC samples. Results and caveats for the whole study, not just this receptor: Ubiquitous expanded tumor TCRs were found in blood more often at tumor resection than at routine follow-up. Confirming at a functional level the hypothesis that regional TCRs recognize regional mutations was considered to require additional single-cell paired TCR alpha and beta sequencing.

Per the publication, the time point label means: sample taken at primary tumor resection. Samples were obtained from 65 to 90 patients with early-stage, untreated non-small cell lung cancer from the lung TRACERx cohort. Whole RNA extracted from tumor and nontumor lung tissue, or from cryopreserved PBMC samples, was used for TCR sequencing without cell sorting. A patient was chosen for TCR sequencing only when enough RNA was available from at least two tumor regions. In this sample, this clonotype turned up many times. Its recognized antigen is unknown. Within one base of it there is no much larger clone, and no base qualities were kept. The library was obtained by 5' RACE. The reads were generated on a NextSeq 500. To allow correction of PCR and sequencing errors, the TCR library protocol tagged every TCR cDNA molecule with a unique molecular identifier. Under the source paper's analysis protocol: Decombinator tools were used for TCR identification, UMI-based error correction and CDR3 extraction. TCRs above a frequency of 2 per 1,000, corresponding to the top 1% of the tumor frequency distribution, were defined as expanded. Each repertoire was subsampled 100 times to 5,000 TCRs, after which Renyi diversity was computed with the R vegan package. CDR3 similarity networks were built from amino acid triplet string-kernel similarity, connecting CDR3s with pairwise similarity above 0.82. TCRdb trimmed public reads at Q25 via fastp, called clones via MiXCR and kept in-frame beta chains. Each CDR3 protein appears once, grouped with its most common genes and DNA. The V and J calls reflect TCRdb's pipeline rather than the authors' work. The sample data list around 41,000 distinct CDR3 sequences, and 6.8% of these were observed just once. About two fifths of the sample is in the top ten clones.

Trimming takes 5 bases from V and 5 bases from J, and the germline ends sit 15 bases apart. Including the terminal cysteine and phenylalanine, the CDR3 comprises 14 residues. Only CDR3 DNA is held: 42 bases, read in frame from base 1. From the germline V gene (reference sequence), CDR1 is LNHDA and CDR2 is SQIVND. The source material was PBMCs, sampled at surgery. The TCR comes from a female donor with early-stage non-small cell lung cancer. The receptor chain draws on TRBV19 and TRBJ2-5, with the D gene too uncertain to name. This receptor has the CDR3 CASSDRALTETQYF. The bases read TGTGCCAGTAGTGACCGGGCCTTGACCGAGACCCAGTACTTC.